The T cell receptor beta chain under discussion was sequenced for a study of T cell responses to AZD1222 COVID-19 vaccine. General observations from the study: Rises in breadth and depth of Spike-specific TCRs came after two AZD1222 doses. There were vaccine-associated CD4 TCRs across spike, dominant at 160-218 and 743-854.

This clone was seen only a few times. Its antigen is unknown. Assay: immunoSEQ multiplex PCR; the TCRdb copy retains only in-frame clones and omits some. In the table there are about 120,000 clones, approximately 90% of which are singletons. CDR1 and CDR2 from the germline V gene are SGHTA and FQGTGA. This CDR3 comprises 15 residues. V was pared by 5 bases and J by 5 bases, with 18 bases between. This specimen was peripheral blood, taken 28 days after the second AZD1222 dose. The chain couples TRBV7-3 to TRBJ1-2; perhaps TRBD1 as D (5 bases). This clonotype was sampled from an adult who received the AZD1222 COVID-19 vaccine. CDR3 nucleotides: TGTGCCAGCAGCCCTGGGACCGTCGCGTTTTATGGCTACACCTTC. Protein sequence: CASSPGTVAFYGYTF.